These 14 T cell receptor beta chains came from one sample sequenced in a study of blood T cells in healthy people across ages. Sample-barcoded 5' priming and a J-beta primer mix drove a second PCR of 7 to 11 cycles. TCRdb fed the 5' RACE reads into MiXCR, producing one record per CDR3 protein. Among hundreds of thousands of distinct CDR3 sequences, 58% were seen once, and the ten largest hold 20% to 25%. The sample taken for sequencing was blood. The receptors originated from a man aged 30 to 45 in good health.

This sequence joins TRBV7-9 and TRBJ1-2; D is undetermined. V shed 5 bases and J shed 8 bases, with 24 bases lying between them. The CDR3 consists of 16 residues. Germline V gene data show CDR1 as SEHNR and CDR2 as FQNEAQ (reference sequence). The CDR3 DNA reads TGTGCCAGCAGCCACAGTGCTGGACTCGAGCTGGGAGGCTACACCTTC. Its translation is CASSHSAGLELGGYTF. Filled out from reference TRBV7-9 and TRBJ1-2, the complete variable domain reads DTGVSQNPRHKITKRGQNVTFRCDPISEHNRLYWYRQTLGQGPEFLTYFQNEAQLEKSRLLSDRFSAERPKGSFSTLEIQRTEQGDSAMYLCASSHSAGLELGGYTFGSGTRLTVV.

The rearrangement uses TRBV9 and TRBJ2-1; 11 bases are shared with TRBD2. Looked up from germline, CDR1 is SGDLS and CDR2 is YYNGEE. This CDR3 is 15 amino acids long. V was pared by 0 bases and J by 7 bases, with 3 bases of the junction left unmatched. DNA of the CDR3: TGTGCCAGCAGCGTAGGACTAGCGGGGCTAAATGAGCAGTTCTTC. Translated, it gives CASSVGLAGLNEQFF.

This chain uses TRBV20-1 with TRBJ2-7; TRBD2 matches 7 bases. The CDR3 loop spans 15 amino acids. From germline, CDR1 is DFQATT and CDR2 SNEGSKA (reference sequence). V lost 4 bases, J lost 0 bases, and 9 bases stayed unmatched. CDR3 DNA sequence: TGCAGTGCTACTGGGACTAACGGGATCTCCTACGAGCAGTACTTC. It is translated as CSATGTNGISYEQYF.

This clonotype was observed a few times. The chain has TRBV20-1 and TRBJ2-5; D tentatively fits TRBD1 or TRBD2 (5 bases each). CDR1 and CDR2 from the germline V gene are DFQATT and SNEGSKA (reference sequence). The CDR3 contains 13 residues. V was shortened by 6 bases and J by 1 base, with 12 bases between the two germline ends. CDR3 bases: TGCAGTGCACCGGGACCACGCCAAGAGACCCAGTACTTC. This encodes CSAPGPRQETQYF.

Here the CDR3 DNA reads TGCAGTGCTAGAGAGCTAGCGGGAATGGCTCACGAGCAGTACTTC. Encoded protein: CSARELAGMAHEQYF. The genes are TRBV20-1 and TRBJ2-7; TRBD2 aligns across 9 bases. CDR1 is DFQATT and CDR2 is SNEGSKA in the germline V gene (reference sequence). This CDR3 has 15 residues. V shed 0 bases and J 5 bases; nucleotides not matched to a gene: 8.

Notes on this clonotype: Mismatch with germline at one junction end may stem from a read error. The chain combines TRBV12-3 or TRBV12-4 with TRBJ1-6; 8 nucleotides agree with TRBD1. The CDR3 is 14 amino acids. The CDR3 nucleotides are TGTGCCAGCGCTCGGGCAGGGGGCCGATCACCCCCCCACTTT. Its protein is CASARAGGRSPPHF.

The gene calls are TRBV7-9 and TRBJ2-5; 7 bases map to TRBD1. The DNA end is a closer match to TRBJ2-7, so the J assignment may be wrong. Looked up from germline, CDR1 is SEHNR and CDR2 is FQNEAQ (reference sequence). The CDR3 totals 14 residues. The CDR3 DNA reads as TGTGCCAGCAGCAGAGTCCGGGGACAGCACGAGCAGTACTTC. This encodes CASSRVRGQHEQYF.

This clonotype was counted a single time. V is TRBV28 and J is TRBJ2-3; 7 nucleotides agree with TRBD2. This CDR3 is built from 15 residues. V was clipped by 6 bases and J by 2 bases; unmatched bases: 8. Germline values: CDR1 MDHEN, CDR2 SYDVKM. The CDR3 loop reads CASSPGGRLTDTQYF. CDR3 sequence (DNA): TGTGCCAGCAGCCCTGGCGGGAGACTCACAGATACGCAGTATTTT.

The rearrangement joins TRBV12-3 or TRBV12-4 to TRBJ2-7; D might be TRBD1 (5 bases). CDR3 length equals 15 residues. The V end was cut by 1 base, the J end by 6 bases, with 16 bases between. The CDR3 coding sequence is TGTGCCAGCAGTTTAGGACAGATCCCAAATACCGAGCAGTACTTC. Protein: CASSLGQIPNTEQYF.

V gene TRBV29-1 combines with J gene TRBJ2-1; TRBD2 aligns across 8 bases. V lost 4 bases, J lost 3 bases, and 5 bases stayed unmatched. This CDR3 is 14 amino acids long. CDR1 and CDR2 (germline): SQVTM, ANQGSEA. CDR3 DNA: TGCAGCGTTGTAGCGGGACCCTTCTACAATGAGCAGTTCTTC. Translation: CSVVAGPFYNEQFF.

This clonotype was picked up many times. The V and J genes are TRBV27 and TRBJ2-1; unclear D gene. The CDR3 runs 11 residues. Trimming pared 7 bases from V and 4 bases from J, leaving 5 bases between. CDR1 and CDR2 (germline): MNHEY, SMNVEV (reference sequence). CDR3 sequence (DNA): TGTGCCAGCATAAGTTACAATGAGCAGTTCTTC. Residues: CASISYNEQFF.

This rearrangement joins TRBV6-5 to TRBJ1-4; D gene ambiguous. This CDR3 contains 13 residues. Trimming removed 10 bases at V and 8 bases at J, with 17 bases between. Germline values: CDR1 MNHEY, CDR2 SVGAGI. The CDR3 DNA reads TGTGCCACCAGGTCGAGATCGGGCGAAAAACTGTTTTTT. Its protein is CATRSRSGEKLFF.

This clonotype was counted between two and nine times. The chain carries TRBV29-1 and TRBJ2-5; 7 nucleotides match TRBD2. This CDR3 contains 15 residues. Germline CDR1 is SQVTM and CDR2 is ANQGSEA. V lost 7 bases, J lost 2 bases, and 13 bases stayed unmatched. The CDR3 loop is CSALRAGDYQETQYF. The CDR3 nucleotides read TGCAGCGCCCTCCGGGCGGGGGATTATCAAGAGACCCAGTACTTC.

The chain has TRBV7-2 and TRBJ1-5; D is possibly TRBD1 (6 bases). V was cut by 5 bases and J by 3 bases, with 11 bases left in between. CDR3 length equals 14 residues. Germline assignment: CDR1 SGHTA and CDR2 FQGNSA. The CDR3 DNA sequence: TGTGCCAGCAGCGTAACAGGGAACAATCAGCCCCAGCATTTT. This gives the protein CASSVTGNNQPQHF.